These 18 T cell receptor beta chains originate from one sample sequenced in a study of blood T cell repertoires in COVID-19. Method: immunoSEQ multiplex PCR; TCRdb's copy keeps in-frame clones and lacks some. The sample has approximately 500,000 clones; around 89% are singletons. Sequenced: PBMCs or T cells enriched from blood (not recorded which). These TCRs come from a woman aged 35 to 49 who had recovered from COVID-19.

The chain is built from TRBV27 and TRBJ2-4; tentative D call: TRBD1 (5 bases). Trimming left V 3 bases short and J 0 bases short, with 12 bases between. In germline, CDR1 is MNHEY, CDR2 SMNVEV (reference sequence). The length of the CDR3 is 16 residues. CDR3 region: CASSFTGTLAKNIQYF. The CDR3 DNA reads TGTGCCAGCAGTTTCACAGGAACGCTAGCCAAAAACATTCAGTACTTC.

The chain combines TRBV5-6 with TRBJ2-7, with a possible D match to TRBD2 (5 bases). V was shortened by 4 bases and J by 5 bases, with 16 bases between the two germline ends. Germline V gene data show CDR1 as SGHDT and CDR2 as YYEEEE. CDR3 length: 14 residues. CDR3 in DNA: TGTGCCAGCAGCAAACGAGGGCCTGGAAACGAGCAGTACTTC. Amino acids: CASSKRGPGNEQYF.

The chain combines TRBV5-5 with TRBJ2-6; D ambiguous. CDR3 length equals 17 residues. The germline V gene encodes CDR1 SGHKS and CDR2 YYEKEE (reference sequence). Trimming left V 1 base short and J 1 base short, with 12 bases between. The DNA of the CDR3 is TGTGCCAGCAGCTTGTCCTCGGGTGATTCTGGGGCCAACGTCCTGACTTTC. It yields the protein CASSLSSGDSGANVLTF.

V usage is TRBV15 and J usage is TRBJ2-1, with 10 bases lining up with TRBD2. J was trimmed by 9 bases and V by 0 bases; bases with no gene match: 14. The germline V gene encodes CDR1 LNHNV and CDR2 YYDKDF (reference sequence). This CDR3 is 18 amino acids long. DNA for the CDR3: TGTGCCACCAGCAGAGATCCTGTAAGGCTAGCGGGAGTAGGTGAGCAGTTCTTC. It encodes CATSRDPVRLAGVGEQFF.

The chain uses TRBV11-3 and TRBJ2-7; D not resolved. V was cut by 1 base and J by 2 bases, with 6 bases left in between. CDR1 is SGHNT and CDR2 is YENEEA in the germline V gene. This CDR3 comprises 13 residues. For the CDR3, the DNA is TGTGCCAGCAGCTTAGCACACCCCTACGAGCAGTACTTC. It is translated as CASSLAHPYEQYF.

The rearrangement joins TRBV4-1 to TRBJ1-6, with D tentatively TRBD1 (6 bases). V was cut by 0 bases and J by 0 bases, with 12 bases left in between. This CDR3 contains 18 residues. Germline loops: CDR1 MGHRA, CDR2 YSYEKL. The CDR3, as DNA: TGCGCCAGCAGCCAAGACGACAGGCCGAGCTCCTATAATTCACCCCTCCACTTT. This encodes CASSQDDRPSSYNSPLHF.

J is TRBJ2-5 and V is TRBV19; D remains ambiguous. Trimming pared 8 bases from V and 5 bases from J, leaving 15 bases between. The germline gives CDR1 LNHDA, CDR2 SQIVND (reference sequence). CDR3 length: 13 residues. The CDR3 sequence is CASRVDGYETQYF. The CDR3 DNA reads TGTGCCAGTCGAGTTGACGGGTATGAGACCCAGTACTTC.

This chain joins TRBV5-1 and TRBJ2-5; tentative D call: TRBD1 (6 bases). Germline loops: CDR1 SGHRS, CDR2 YFSETQ. CDR3 size: 14 residues. The germline V and J ends were trimmed by 5 bases and 2 bases, with 13 bases remaining between them. The CDR3 sequence: CASSRGQRQETQYF. The CDR3, as DNA: TGCGCCAGCAGTCGGGGACAACGACAAGAGACCCAGTACTTC.

V is TRBV4-3 and J is TRBJ2-6; 7 positions agree with TRBD2. The CDR3 has 19 amino acids. The germline gives CDR1 LGHNA, CDR2 YSLEER. V shed 2 bases, J shed 0 bases, and the junction held 10 bases outside the gene matches. The CDR3 region has the DNA TGCGCCAGCAGCCAAAATAGGGACTACGAGGGCTCTGGGGCCAACGTCCTGACTTTC. Amino acid sequence: CASSQNRDYEGSGANVLTF.

Points on this clone: At one end, the junction sequence differs from germline, possibly due to a read error. This sequence joins TRBV29-1 and TRBJ2-3; D remains ambiguous. The CDR3 extends over 8 amino acids. Germline V gene lookup returns CDR1 SQVTM and CDR2 ANQGSEA. In DNA, the CDR3 is TGCAGCGCCCCCGCCTCGGATTTT. This encodes CSAPASDF.

The chain links TRBV7-2 to TRBJ1-5; the D is unclear. V was cut by 1 base and J by 0 bases, with 13 bases left in between. The CDR3 has 17 residues. Germline CDR1 SGHTA, CDR2 FQGNSA. The CDR3 bases are TGTGCCAGCAGCTTAGAGCAGAGTAGCTATAGCAATCAGCCCCAGCATTTT. Encoded protein: CASSLEQSSYSNQPQHF.

The chain recombines TRBV5-1 with TRBJ1-2, with 10 nucleotides matching TRBD1. V shed 3 bases, J shed 2 bases, and the junction held 4 bases outside the gene matches. The CDR3 spans 15 residues. Germline CDR1 SGHRS, CDR2 YFSETQ. The CDR3 DNA reads as TGCGCCAGCAGCTCGGGACAGGGGCACAACTATGGCTACACCTTC. It encodes CASSSGQGHNYGYTF.

This chain joins TRBV4-2 and TRBJ1-2; the D gene is possibly TRBD1 (5 bases). Per germline, CDR1 LGHNA and CDR2 YNFKEQ. The length of the CDR3 is 13 residues. Trimming took off 2 bases at V and 6 bases at J, with 10 bases between the two ends. In DNA form, the CDR3 reads TGTGCCAGCAGCCAATGGAGGGGAGATGGCTACACCTTC. Translated, it gives CASSQWRGDGYTF.

The chain joins TRBV29-1 to TRBJ2-2; D not certain. Germline V CDR1 and CDR2: SQVTM, ANQGSEA. Between the trimmed V and J ends, which lost 1 base and 2 bases, there was a span of 8 bases. The CDR3 covers 14 residues. This CDR3 reads CSVEGAANTGELFF. CDR3 sequence (DNA): TGCAGCGTTGAAGGGGCAGCCAACACCGGGGAGCTGTTTTTT.

This clone appeared once. The genes are TRBV10-1 and TRBJ2-5; 7 bases are shared with TRBD1. CDR3 length equals 21 residues. Losses at the gene ends were 6 bases for V and 5 bases for J; bases not matched to a gene: 30. Germline loops: CDR1 WNHNN, CDR2 SYGVQD (reference sequence). The CDR3 nucleotides are TGCGCCAGCAGCACCTTCCGGGTTCTATTAGGTACGGGCCTCAGGGGGGAGACCCAGTACTTC. It codes for CASSTFRVLLGTGLRGETQYF.

The CDR3 region has the DNA TGCGCCAGCAGAGGATTCCAGGGGGCGACTGGAAACACCATATATTTT. Its translation: CASRGFQGATGNTIYF. The genes are TRBV5-1 and TRBJ1-3; TRBD1 agrees at 8 bases. This CDR3 has 16 residues. The germline CDR1 and CDR2 sequences are SGHRS and YFSETQ. V trimming: 5 bases; J trimming: 2 bases; junction bases outside the gene matches: 9.

The chain has TRBV10-3 and TRBJ1-1, with D uncertain. CDR3 length: 13 residues. V was pared by 6 bases and J by 7 bases, with 15 bases between. Per the germline V gene, CDR1 is ENHRY and CDR2 is SYGVKD. The CDR3 bases are TGTGCCATCAGCCCACTGACACTGGATGAAGCTTTCTTT. Protein product: CAISPLTLDEAFF.

The V call is TRBV19, the J call TRBJ1-2; tentative D call: TRBD1 (6 bases). This CDR3 is built from 12 residues. V dropped 5 bases and J dropped 6 bases, with 10 bases sitting between them. The germline V gene encodes CDR1 LNHDA and CDR2 SQIVND (reference sequence). Here the CDR3 DNA reads TGTGCCAGTAGTCCAAGGACAGATGGCTACACCTTC. Translation: CASSPRTDGYTF.